A selection of T cell receptor beta chains follows, all from one sample in a study of radiation and T cells in renal cell carcinoma. Here immunoSEQ multiplex PCR was the method, and the copy in TCRdb shows in-frame clones only, minus some. The table lists some 150,000 clones, approximately 86% of them singletons, with 10% to 15% in the top ten. The material sequenced was blood, taken from a patient whose treatment included radiotherapy and nephrectomy. These TCRs come from a woman aged 45-65 years with renal cell carcinoma. Each CDR3 is given with its conserved first and last residue. D genes are given only for firm matches. Size values are once, few and many counts, or a class for expanded clones, and some rows have none.

>NA|TRBV18|13|TRBJ1-2|NA
TGTGCCAGCTCACCCCCCAGTAACTATGGCTACACCTTC
CASSPPSNYGYTF
>NA|TRBV2|15|TRBJ2-5|TRBD1
TGTGCCAGCAGCAAAAATTCAGGGGGCGAAGAGACCCAGTACTTC
CASSKNSGGEETQYF
>once|TRBV25-1|16|TRBJ1-5|TRBD1
TGTGCCAGCAGTGACTCTAGACAGGGGGGGAATCAGCCCCAGCATTTT
CASSDSRQGGNQPQHF
>NA|TRBV9|17|TRBJ1-1|NA
TGTGCCAGCAGCGCCTCGCGGGACCACGTTATGGACACTGAAGCTTTCTTT
CASSASRDHVMDTEAFF
>NA|TRBV6-5|14|TRBJ2-7|TRBD2
TGTGCCAGCACTCCAACTAGCGGAATGAGCGAGCAGTACTTC
CASTPTSGMSEQYF
>NA|TRBV2|15|TRBJ2-5|NA
TGTGCCAGCAGTGGAGACCGCTTGGTTGGAGAGACCCAGTACTTC
CASSGDRLVGETQYF
>NA|TRBV25-1|15|TRBJ2-5|TRBD1
TGTGCCAGCAGTGAATGGGACAGGGGGCAAGAGACCCAGTACTTC
CASSEWDRGQETQYF
>NA|TRBV6-1|15|TRBJ1-5|NA
TGTGCCAGCAGTGAAAATCCAGGTACAGGTCAGCCCCAGCATTTT
CASSENPGTGQPQHF
>NA|TRBV13|16|TRBJ1-3|NA
TGTGCCAGCAGCGTAGGGGGGACCCCTGGGGAGGACACCATATATTTT
CASSVGGTPGEDTIYF
>NA|TRBV9|16|TRBJ1-6|TRBD1
TGTGCCAGCAGCGGATCAGGGGGCGCGTCGAATTCACCCCTCCACTTT
CASSGSGGASNSPLHF
>once|TRBV2|11|TRBJ2-5|NA
TGTGCCAGCAGTGAACGAGAGACCCAGTACTTC
CASSERETQYF
>NA|TRBV5-1|14|TRBJ2-5|TRBD2
TGCGCCAGCAGCCTACGGGGGGACCAAGAGACCCAGTACTTC
CASSLRGDQETQYF
>NA|TRBV9|15|TRBJ1-1|NA
TGTGCCAGCAGCGTAGTTGGGGGTCCGGGGACTGAAGCTTTCTTT
CASSVVGGPGTEAFF
>NA|TRBV5-1|14|TRBJ2-5|TRBD2
TGCGCCAGCAGCTGGGTAGCGGGACAAGAGACCCAGTACTTC
CASSWVAGQETQYF
>NA|TRBV5-6|15|TRBJ1-3|NA
TGTGCCAGCAGCTTGGGCGGTCTCTCTGGAAACACCATATATTTT
CASSLGGLSGNTIYF
>NA|TRBV9|15|TRBJ1-2|NA
TGTGCCAGCAGCCTCGTTGATGCGGACTCTTATGGCTACACCTTC
CASSLVDADSYGYTF
>NA|TRBV6-1|15|TRBJ1-6|TRBD1
TGTGCCAGCAGGCTAAAGACAGGGAATAATTCACCCCTCCACTTT
CASRLKTGNNSPLHF
>NA|TRBV6-6|14|TRBJ1-1|NA
TGTGCCACCGGCGGCGGGCAGCGGAACACTGAAGCTTTCTTT
CATGGGQRNTEAFF
>NA|TRBV5-6|13|TRBJ1-5|NA
TGTGCCAGCAGCTTCCTGGCTGGGCGGCCCCAGCATTTT
CASSFLAGRPQHF
>NA|TRBV28|14|TRBJ1-1|NA
TGTGCCAGCAGTTTAGTGCAGGGAGGTGCTGAAGCTTTCTTT
CASSLVQGGAEAFF
>NA|TRBV29-1|13|TRBJ2-7|NA
TGCAGCGTGAAGGGTCGAGTACGAACCGAGCAGTACTTC
CSVKGRVRTEQYF
>NA|TRBV5-1|14|TRBJ2-3|NA
TGCGCCAGCAGCTTGGCCAGTGGGGCAGATACGCAGTATTTT
CASSLASGADTQYF
>once|TRBV19|13|TRBJ2-5|NA
TGTGCCAGTAGCCTGACCATCCAAGAGACCCAGTACTTC
CASSLTIQETQYF
>NA|TRBV19|17|TRBJ2-6|TRBD1
TGTGCCAGTAGTACCGGGACAGGGAGCTCTGGGGCCAACGTCCTGACTTTC
CASSTGTGSSGANVLTF
>NA|TRBV5-1|16|TRBJ2-3|TRBD2
TGCGCCAGCAGCCCCGGATACCGGGGGGTCACAGATACGCAGTATTTT
CASSPGYRGVTDTQYF
>NA|TRBV7-8|15|TRBJ1-2|TRBD1
TGTGCCAGCAGCGCGGGACAGGGGGCACCTCATGGCTACACCTTC
CASSAGQGAPHGYTF
>NA|TRBV5-1|14|TRBJ2-3|NA
TGCGCCAGCAGCTTGGCGCAGGGTCCAGATACGCAGTATTTT
CASSLAQGPDTQYF
>NA|TRBV7-9|12|TRBJ1-2|NA
TGTGCCAGCAGCTTAGGGGGTGGTGGCTACACCTTC
CASSLGGGGYTF
>NA|TRBV9|15|TRBJ2-5|NA
TGTGCCAGCAGCGGAGGCCTTTTGGCCGGAGAGACCCAGTACTTC
CASSGGLLAGETQYF
>NA|TRBV5-1|15|TRBJ2-3|TRBD2
TGCGCCAGCAGCCGGGAGGTTTCGCCCACAGATACGCAGTATTTT
CASSREVSPTDTQYF
>NA|TRBV7-2|14|TRBJ2-7|NA
TGTGCCAGCAGCATAAGACTAGTCCTGAGCGAGCAGTACTTC
CASSIRLVLSEQYF
>NA|TRBV7-9|15|TRBJ2-4|NA
TGTGCCAGCCGCTCTGAGGGCCTAGCCAAAAACATTCAGTACTTC
CASRSEGLAKNIQYF
>few|TRBV5-6|12|TRBJ1-4|NA
TGTGCCAGCAGCTTGGGTTTCGAAAAACTGTTTTTT
CASSLGFEKLFF
>once|TRBV4-2|18|TRBJ1-2|NA
TGTGCCAGCAGCCAAGATTTGGCCAGGGTGAGAACTGGGGGTGGCTACACCTTC
CASSQDLARVRTGGGYTF
>NA|TRBV2|14|TRBJ1-6|NA
TGTGCCAGCAGTGCGACTACTCTAGGCTCACCCCTCCACTTT
CASSATTLGSPLHF
>NA|TRBV2|12|TRBJ1-2|NA
TGTGCCAGCAGTGGGGACACGGGAGGCTACACCTTC
CASSGDTGGYTF
>NA|TRBV6-5|11|TRBJ2-3|NA
TGTGCCAGCAGTTCGCCAGATACGCAGTATTTT
CASSSPDTQYF
>few|TRBV18|15|TRBJ1-6|TRBD1
TGTGCCAGCTCACCAGGTACAGGGGGAAATTCACCCCTCCACTTT
CASSPGTGGNSPLHF
>NA|TRBV7-2|13|TRBJ1-2|NA
NA
CASSFFGPDGYTF
>NA|TRBV7-6|14|TRBJ2-1|NA
TGTGCCAGCAGCCCAAGACCGCTTCAGAATGAGCAGTTCTTC
CASSPRPLQNEQFF
>NA|TRBV7-3|16|TRBJ2-3|TRBD1
TGTGCCAGCAGCCGTATGGGACAGGGGATAGCAGATACGCAGTATTTT
CASSRMGQGIADTQYF
>NA|TRBV5-1|16|TRBJ2-5|NA
TGCGCCAGCAGCTTAACAGTAGGGGCCCTAGGGGAGACCCAGTACTTC
CASSLTVGALGETQYF
>NA|TRBV5-4|12|TRBJ1-1|NA
TGTGCCAGCAAAAGGGAGAACACTGAAGCTTTCTTT
CASKRENTEAFF
>NA|TRBV29-1|16|TRBJ2-1|NA
TGCAGCGTTGTTGGTGCAAACCCGGGAACTATCAATGAGCAGTTCTTC
CSVVGANPGTINEQFF
>NA|TRBV19|13|TRBJ1-4|NA
TGTGCCAGTAGTCAGGGCACTAATGAAAAACTGTTTTTT
CASSQGTNEKLFF
>NA|TRBV12-5|13|TRBJ2-3|NA
TGTGCTAGCTCCTTGGGACTTTCCAATACGCAGTATTTT
CASSLGLSNTQYF
>NA|TRBV7-3|15|TRBJ2-7|NA
TGTGCCAGCAGTCAAGGTCCCCAAGTTATCTACGAGCAGTACTTC
CASSQGPQVIYEQYF
>NA|TRBV6-4|15|TRBJ1-2|TRBD1
TGTGCCAGCACGAGCGGGACAGGGGGCCTAGGTGGCTACACCTTC
CASTSGTGGLGGYTF
>NA|TRBV21-1|16|TRBJ2-7|NA
TGTGCCAGCAGCAAAGACGGGCCAGGGCCCACCTACGAGCAGTACTTC
CASSKDGPGPTYEQYF
>once|TRBV18|18|TRBJ1-1|TRBD1
TGTGCCAGCTCACTCTTTGAGACAGGGCAGAATTCGGCCACTGAAGCTTTCTTT
CASSLFETGQNSATEAFF
>NA|TRBV7-8|14|TRBJ2-2|TRBD2
TGTGCCAGCAGCTTAGCGCGGGGGGCCGGGGAGCTGTTTTTT
CASSLARGAGELFF
>NA|TRBV2|12|TRBJ1-1|NA
TGTGCCAGCAGAAGGGGGTACACTGAAGCTTTCTTT
CASRRGYTEAFF
>once|TRBV19|18|TRBJ1-6|TRBD1
TGTGCCAGTAGTCAGGGGACAGGCTTGAGCTCCTATAATTCACCCCTCCACTTT
CASSQGTGLSSYNSPLHF
>NA|TRBV5-6|15|TRBJ1-1|NA
TGTGCCAGCAGCTCCCCATCGTTCCAGGGCCGGTCAGCTTTCTTT
CASSSPSFQGRSAFF
>NA|TRBV10-2|15|TRBJ2-3|NA
TGCGCCAGCATCGACGGAGTAAGGGGAGCAGATACGCAGTATTTT
CASIDGVRGADTQYF